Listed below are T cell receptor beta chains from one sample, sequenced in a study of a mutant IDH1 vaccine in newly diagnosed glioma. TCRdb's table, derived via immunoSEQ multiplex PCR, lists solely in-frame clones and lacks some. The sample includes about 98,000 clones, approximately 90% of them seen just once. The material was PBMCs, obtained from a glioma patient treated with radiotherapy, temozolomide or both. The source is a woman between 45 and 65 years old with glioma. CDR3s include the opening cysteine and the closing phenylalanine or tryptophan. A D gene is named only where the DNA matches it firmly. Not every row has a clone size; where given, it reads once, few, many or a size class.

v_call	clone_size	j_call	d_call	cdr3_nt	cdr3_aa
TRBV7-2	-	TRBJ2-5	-	TGTGCCAGCAGCTTAGAGATTAGAGAGACCCAGTACTTC	CASSLEIRETQYF
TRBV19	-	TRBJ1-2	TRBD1	TGTGCCAGTAGGATACAGGGGCAGGACTATGGCTACACCTTC	CASRIQGQDYGYTF
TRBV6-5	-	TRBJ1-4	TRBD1	TGTGCCAGCAGGGCCCATGGGACAGGAGATGAAAAACTGTTTTTT	CASRAHGTGDEKLFF
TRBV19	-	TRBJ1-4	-	TGTGCCAGTAGTGTACAGACAACTAATGAAAAACTGTTTTTT	CASSVQTTNEKLFF
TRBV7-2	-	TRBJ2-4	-	TGTGCCAGCAGCTTTGTTACCAAAAACATTCAGTACTTC	CASSFVTKNIQYF
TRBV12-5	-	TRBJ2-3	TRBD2	TGTGCTAGTGGTTCGGGGACTAGTTGGTTAGATACGCAGTATTTT	CASGSGTSWLDTQYF
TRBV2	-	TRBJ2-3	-	TGTGCCAGCAGTGAAACCTCCCCGTCGCGGGGACACACAGATACGCAGTATTTT	CASSETSPSRGHTDTQYF
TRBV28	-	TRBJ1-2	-	TGTGCCAGCAGTTCCCCCCAGGCAGGGCTTGGCTACACCTTC	CASSSPQAGLGYTF
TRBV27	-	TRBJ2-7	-	TGTGCCAGCAGTGCTAGCACCTTAGCCTACGAGCAGTACTTC	CASSASTLAYEQYF
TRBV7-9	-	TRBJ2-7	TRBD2	TGTGCCAGCAGCTACTCTAGCGGTACCTCCTACGAGCAGTACTTC	CASSYSSGTSYEQYF
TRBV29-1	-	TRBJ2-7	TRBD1	TGCAGCGGGGGACAGGGGGCTGGTTACGAGCAGTACTTC	CSGGQGAGYEQYF
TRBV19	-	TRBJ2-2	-	TGTGCCAGTAGTATAAATCTAGCAACGACCGGGGAGCTGTTTTTT	CASSINLATTGELFF
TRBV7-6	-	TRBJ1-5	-	TGTGCCAGCAGCTACCGCAATCAGCCCCAGCATTTT	CASSYRNQPQHF
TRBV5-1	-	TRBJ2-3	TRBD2	TGCGCCAGCCGGGGGGAGTCACGAGATACGCAGTATTTT	CASRGESRDTQYF
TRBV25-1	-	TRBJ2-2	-	TGTGCCAGCAGTGGCGGGCAGGGGTTCACCGGGGAGCTGTTTTTT	CASSGGQGFTGELFF
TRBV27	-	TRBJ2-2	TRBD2	TGTGCCAGCAACAATCTGGGGAGGGGCGACACCGGGGAGCTGTTTTTT	CASNNLGRGDTGELFF
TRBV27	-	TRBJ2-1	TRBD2	TGTGCCAGCAGTTTGCAGACTAGCGGATACAATGAGCAGTTCTTC	CASSLQTSGYNEQFF
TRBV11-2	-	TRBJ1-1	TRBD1	TGTGCCAGCAGCGCCAGACAGGGCACTGAAGCTTTCTTT	CASSARQGTEAFF
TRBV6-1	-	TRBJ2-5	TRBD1	TGTGCCAGCAGTGAAGCCAGGACAGGCCCCCAGTACTTC	CASSEARTGPQYF
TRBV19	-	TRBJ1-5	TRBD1	TGTGCCAGCAGGGCGAATCGACAGGGCCTTCGCAATCAGCCCCAGCATTTT	CASRANRQGLRNQPQHF
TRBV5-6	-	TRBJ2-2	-	TGTGCCAGCAGCTTCGGCGGGGCGGGCACCGGGGAGCTGTTTTTT	CASSFGGAGTGELFF
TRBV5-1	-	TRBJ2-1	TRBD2	TGCGCCAGCAGCCCGTTAGCGGGAGCCGGCTACAATGAGCAGTTCTTC	CASSPLAGAGYNEQFF
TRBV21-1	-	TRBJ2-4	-	TGTGCCAGCAGCCTCCAGGCTGTAGCCAAAAACATTCAGTACTTC	CASSLQAVAKNIQYF
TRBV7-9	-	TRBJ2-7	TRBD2	TGTGCCAGCAGCCCCGGGGTAGCGGGGGCCTACGAGCAGTACTTC	CASSPGVAGAYEQYF
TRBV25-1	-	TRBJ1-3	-	TGTGCCAGCAGTGAAAGGGGGATTTCTGGAAACACCATATATTTT	CASSERGISGNTIYF
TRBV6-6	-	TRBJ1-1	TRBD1	TGTGCCAGCAGCAAAAAGGGACAGTCGGCTGAAGCTTTCTTT	CASSKKGQSAEAFF
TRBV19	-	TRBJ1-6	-	TGTGCCAGTAGTGTCCGGGACATGAATTCACCCCTCCACTTT	CASSVRDMNSPLHF
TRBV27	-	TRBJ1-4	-	TGTGCCAGCCGCCCGGGGGGTGCAACTAATGAAAAACTGTTTTTT	CASRPGGATNEKLFF
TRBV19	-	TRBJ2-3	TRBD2	TGTGCCAGTAGACCGACTAGCGTTGGCACAGATACGCAGTATTTT	CASRPTSVGTDTQYF
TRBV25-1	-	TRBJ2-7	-	TGTGCCAGCAGTGAACTAGTCTCGGGGGAGCAGTACTTC	CASSELVSGEQYF
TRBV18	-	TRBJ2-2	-	TGTGCCAGCTCAAGTTTAGCGGCCCCCTACGGGGAGCTGTTTTTT	CASSSLAAPYGELFF
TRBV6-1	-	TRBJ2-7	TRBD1	TGTGCCAGCAAGAGACAGGGTTCCTACGAGCAGTACTTC	CASKRQGSYEQYF
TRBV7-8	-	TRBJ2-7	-	TGTGCCAGCAGCTTAGTAATTAGACTCACGGGATACGAGCAGTACTTC	CASSLVIRLTGYEQYF
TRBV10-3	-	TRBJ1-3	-	TGTGCCATCAGTGATCTCGGGACCGCTGGAAACACCATATATTTT	CAISDLGTAGNTIYF
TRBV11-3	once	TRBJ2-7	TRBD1	TGTGCCAGCAGCCGCGGACAGGACTACGAGCAGTACTTC	CASSRGQDYEQYF
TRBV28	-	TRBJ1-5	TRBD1	TGTGCCAGCAGCCCCCCGGGACAGGGGTTTGAGCAGCCCCAGCATTTT	CASSPPGQGFEQPQHF
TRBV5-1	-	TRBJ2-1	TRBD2	TGCGCCAGCAGCGCCCAGCGGGACGCCAGCTCCTACAATGAGCAGTTCTTC	CASSAQRDASSYNEQFF
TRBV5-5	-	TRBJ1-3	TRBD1	TGTGCCAGCAGCCCCTGGGACAGGTTCTCTGGAAACACCATATATTTT	CASSPWDRFSGNTIYF
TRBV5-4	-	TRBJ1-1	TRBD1	TGTGCCAGCAGGCCAGGGGGCTCCACTGAAGCTTTCTTT	CASRPGGSTEAFF
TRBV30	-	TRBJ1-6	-	TGTGCCGGGGGTAGCTCCTATAATTCACCCCTCCACTTT	CAGGSSYNSPLHF
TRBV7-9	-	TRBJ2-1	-	TGTGCCAGCAGCTTAGGGTTCAATGAGCAGTTCTTC	CASSLGFNEQFF
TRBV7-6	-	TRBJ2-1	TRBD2	TGTGCCAGCAGCGAGCGGCGGCTAGCGGGAAATGAGCAGTTCTTC	CASSERRLAGNEQFF
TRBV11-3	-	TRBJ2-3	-	TGTGCCAGCTTAGGACGGGGAAGCACAGATACGCAGTATTTT	CASLGRGSTDTQYF
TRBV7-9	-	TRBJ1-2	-	TGTGCCAGCAGCTTAGTAATGGATGGCTACACCTTC	CASSLVMDGYTF
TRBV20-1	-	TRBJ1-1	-	TGCAGTGCTAGCCGGAACACTGAAGCTTTCTTT	CSASRNTEAFF
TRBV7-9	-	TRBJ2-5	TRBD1	TGTGCCAGCAGCTTAGAGGGACAGGGCGGCGAGACCCAGTACTTC	CASSLEGQGGETQYF
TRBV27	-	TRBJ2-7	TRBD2	TGTGCCAGCAGATCACGAGCGGGAGGGGTCCACGAGCAGTACTTC	CASRSRAGGVHEQYF
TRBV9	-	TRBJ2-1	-	TGTGCCAGCAGCGCCTCCGGGGTCGGGGGTAATGAGCAGTTCTTC	CASSASGVGGNEQFF
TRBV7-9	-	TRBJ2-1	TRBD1	TGTGCCAGCAGCCCAGGGGGATTTGAGTCGCATGAGCAGTTCTTC	CASSPGGFESHEQFF